The clone carrying this T cell receptor (beta chain) came up a few times. This record comes from a study of blood T cell repertoires in COVID-19. Overall study context: Sites in the United States, Italy and Spain provided acute and convalescent COVID-19 samples. Nucleic acid was either cDNA or gDNA, and it came from T cells, B-cell-depleted T cells, or PBMCs.

There are 12 residues in the CDR3. Germline CDR1 is SQVTM and CDR2 is ANQGSEA. V gave up 3 bases and J gave up 11 bases, with 16 bases separating them. Original analysis: Using reference gene primer amplification, nucleated cell counts were estimated. Here immunoSEQ multiplex PCR was the method, and the copy in TCRdb shows in-frame clones only, minus some. V, J and clone size derive from that table, while D and trimming were established from the DNA sequence. The repertoire holds over 150,000 clones, with roughly nine tenths as singletons. The sample taken for sequencing was peripheral blood. This chain uses TRBV29-1 with TRBJ1-1; no firm D call. This TCR was sampled from a man between 70 and 80 years old with active or convalescent COVID-19. The CDR3 nucleotides read TGCAGCGTTGATAATTGGACGGGGTCGGCTTTCTTT. Protein: CSVDNWTGSAFF. The whole variable domain, remainder taken from reference TRBV29-1 and TRBJ1-1, is SAVISQKPSRDICQRGTSLTIQCQVDSQVTMMFWYRQQPGQSLTLIATANQGSEATYESGFVIDKFPISRPNLTFSTLTVSNMSPEDSSIYLCSVDNWTGSAFFGQGTRLTVV.